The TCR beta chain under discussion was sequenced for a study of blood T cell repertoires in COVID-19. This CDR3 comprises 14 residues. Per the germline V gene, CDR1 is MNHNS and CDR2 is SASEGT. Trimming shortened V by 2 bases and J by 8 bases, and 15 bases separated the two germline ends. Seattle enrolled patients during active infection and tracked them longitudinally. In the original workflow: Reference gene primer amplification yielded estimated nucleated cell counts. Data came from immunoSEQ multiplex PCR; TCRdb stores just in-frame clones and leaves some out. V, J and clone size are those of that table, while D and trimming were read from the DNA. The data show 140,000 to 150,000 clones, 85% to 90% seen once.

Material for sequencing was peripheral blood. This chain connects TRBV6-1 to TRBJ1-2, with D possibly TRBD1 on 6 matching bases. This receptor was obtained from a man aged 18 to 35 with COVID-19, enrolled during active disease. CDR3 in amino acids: CASSEFHGQPGYTF. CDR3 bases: TGTGCCAGCAGTGAATTCCATGGACAGCCGGGCTACACCTTC.